Below, 14 T cell receptor beta chains from the same sample are listed, as sequenced in a study of T-cell reconstitution after alpha-beta-depleted transplantation in children. Unique molecular identifiers were incorporated into the prepared TCRbeta library. TCRdb passed the PCR reads through MiXCR, listing each CDR3 protein once. The sample has 200,000 to 250,000 distinct CDR3 sequences; 11% are singletons. The sequenced sample was PBMCs, obtained before TCRalphabeta/CD19-depleted stem cell transplant. The receptors come from a child younger than two with acute myeloid leukemia, due to receive a stem cell transplant.

Turning to this clonotype: Possible read error: a much larger clone is one base away. The rearrangement joins TRBV5-8 to TRBJ2-1, with D tentatively TRBD2 (5 bases). Looked up from germline, CDR1 is SGHTS and CDR2 is YDEGEE. The CDR3 covers 10 residues. The CDR3 DNA sequence: TGTGCCAGCAGGGAAGCGGCTGACGTCTTC. This translates into CASREAADVF. The full variable domain, with the rest looked up from reference TRBV5-8 and TRBJ2-1, is EAGVTQSPTHLIKTRGQQATLRCSPISGHTSVYWYQQALGLGLQFLLWYDEGEERNRGNFPPRFSGRQFPNYSSELNVNALELEDSALYLCASREAADVFGPGTRLTVL.

Ten or more counts support this clonotype. This chain's CDR3 is CSVSGTGDQPQHF. CDR3 bases: TGCAGCGTGTCCGGGACAGGGGATCAGCCCCAGCATTTT. The J gene is TRBJ1-5, the V gene TRBV29-1, with TRBD1 matching over 10 bases. This CDR3 has 13 residues. Trimming cost V 6 bases and J 5 bases; bases outside gene matches: 4. Germline V gives CDR1 SQVTM, CDR2 ANQGSEA.

This clonotype was picked up many times. This chain joins TRBV7-6 and TRBJ2-7; D possibly corresponds to TRBD1 (6 bases). This CDR3 is 16 amino acids long. V dropped 5 bases and J dropped 6 bases, with 23 bases sitting between them. Germline CDR1 is SGHVS and CDR2 is FNYEAQ. This CDR3 is CASSLTSNRQVSEQYF. CDR3 DNA sequence: TGTGCCAGCAGCCTAACGTCGAATAGACAGGTGTCCGAGCAGTACTTC.

Of note for this clonotype: This may be a read error: a much more frequent sequence differs by one nucleotide. This chain joins TRBV12-3 or TRBV12-4 and TRBJ1-1, with a tentative D call TRBD1 (5 bases). This CDR3 contains 14 residues. V was clipped by 5 bases and J by 4 bases, with 14 bases between them. Here the CDR3 DNA reads TGTGCCAGCAGTACAGGCAGGGAATCCACTGAAGCTTTCTTT. The encoded protein is CASSTGRESTEAFF.

This clonotype was seen repeatedly, ten times or more. V and J are TRBV5-1 and TRBJ2-1, with a possible D match to TRBD2 (6 bases). The V end lost 5 bases, the J end lost 8 bases, and 23 bases lay between the germline ends. The CDR3 spans 16 residues. From germline, CDR1 is SGHRS and CDR2 YFSETQ. In DNA form, the CDR3 reads TGCGCCAGCAGAACTGGCCAAGCGGGCTCATGGGATGAGCAGTTCTTC. Translated, it gives CASRTGQAGSWDEQFF.

This clonotype was observed many times. J is TRBJ1-5 and V is TRBV30, with TRBD1 identical over 7 bases. This CDR3 is 14 amino acids long. Germline V gene lookup returns CDR1 GTSNPN and CDR2 SVGIG (reference sequence). The V segment lost 5 bases and the J segment 6 bases; nucleotides outside the gene matches: 10. For the CDR3, the DNA is TGTGCCTGGGGGACACAGGGGTTAGCTCAGCCCCAGCATTTT. This sequence encodes CAWGTQGLAQPQHF. Combining the CDR3 with reference TRBV30 and TRBJ1-5 gives the whole variable domain SQTIHQWPATLVQPVGSPLSLECTVEGTSNPNLYWYRQAAGRGLQLLFYSVGIGQISSEVPQNLSASRPQDRQFILSSKKLLLSDSGFYLCAWGTQGLAQPQHFGDGTRLSIL.

In its sample, this clonotype was seen many times. The chain links TRBV11-2 to TRBJ2-3; weak D call: TRBD2 (5 bases). CDR3 length: 14 amino acids. From germline, CDR1 is SGHAT and CDR2 FQNNGV. Between the trimmed V and J ends, which lost 6 bases and 2 bases, there was a span of 12 bases. In DNA, the CDR3 is TGTGCCAGCAGTGGACTGGTCCACACAGATACGCAGTATTTT. It specifies CASSGLVHTDTQYF. Full variable domain (missing parts from reference TRBV11-2 and TRBJ2-3): EAGVAQSPRYKIIEKRQSVAFWCNPISGHATLYWYQQILGQGPKLLIQFQNNGVVDDSQLPKDRFSAERLKGVDSTLKIQPAKLEDSAVYLCASSGLVHTDTQYFGPGTRLTVL.

The J gene is TRBJ1-2, the V gene TRBV30; possibly TRBD1 for D (5 bases). The germline V and J ends were trimmed by 3 bases and 9 bases, with 11 bases remaining between them. The germline V gene encodes CDR1 GTSNPN and CDR2 SVGIG (reference sequence). This CDR3 has 11 residues. CDR3 amino acids: CAWSQGWSYTF. The DNA of the CDR3 is TGTGCCTGGAGCCAGGGTTGGAGCTACACCTTC. Complete variable domain (other parts from reference TRBV30 and TRBJ1-2): SQTIHQWPATLVQPVGSPLSLECTVEGTSNPNLYWYRQAAGRGLQLLFYSVGIGQISSEVPQNLSASRPQDRQFILSSKKLLLSDSGFYLCAWSQGWSYTFGSGTRLTVV.

This clonotype was detected ten times or more. This chain joins TRBV7-9 and TRBJ2-7; 9 positions match TRBD2. The CDR3 loop spans 15 amino acids. Trimming cost V 5 bases and J 6 bases; bases outside gene matches: 11. The germline gives CDR1 SEHNR, CDR2 FQNEAQ (reference sequence). The CDR3 sequence is CASSPPGTSIGEQYF. Written as DNA, the CDR3 is TGTGCCAGCAGCCCCCCCGGGACTAGCATAGGCGAGCAGTACTTC.

This clonotype was seen repeatedly, ten times or more. The rearrangement uses TRBV4-2 and TRBJ1-1, with D uncertain. There are 13 residues in the CDR3. CDR1 LGHNA and CDR2 YNFKEQ come from the germline V gene. V lost 3 bases to trimming and J lost 6 bases, with 11 bases between them. For the CDR3, the DNA is TGTGCCAGCAGCCAGACCCTAAGTTCTGAAGCTTTCTTT. Translation gives CASSQTLSSEAFF.

The chain is built from TRBV12-3 or TRBV12-4 and TRBJ1-2; D remains ambiguous. The germline V and J ends were trimmed by 3 bases and 0 bases, with 8 bases remaining between them. This CDR3 has 14 residues. The CDR3 region is CASSLEITNYGYTF. CDR3 DNA: TGTGCCAGCAGTTTGGAGATAACTAACTATGGCTACACCTTC.

The chain is built from TRBV20-1 and TRBJ2-1, with D tentatively TRBD1 (5 bases). Germline-derived CDR1 and CDR2 are DFQATT and SNEGSKA (reference sequence). The length of the CDR3 is 11 residues. Trimming removed 3 bases from V and 8 bases from J, with 8 bases in between. CDR3 nucleotides: TGCAGTGCTAGGAAAGGGGATGAGCAGTTCTTC. This codes for CSARKGDEQFF.

Ten or more counts support this clonotype. The V gene is TRBV28, the J gene TRBJ1-5; the D gene is possibly TRBD1 (5 bases). The CDR3 is 16 amino acids. V was shortened by 6 bases and J by 8 bases, with 23 bases between the two germline ends. Germline CDR1 MDHEN, CDR2 SYDVKM. As DNA, the CDR3 is TGTGCCAGCAGCCTAGACCTGGACATTACAAGGGAGCCCCAGCATTTT. This sequence encodes CASSLDLDITREPQHF.

Regarding this clonotype: In this CDR3 the conserved last residue, phenylalanine or tryptophan, is missing, so a read error is likely. The chain recombines TRBV9 with TRBJ2-3; weak D call: TRBD2 (6 bases). The germline CDR1 and CDR2 sequences are SGDLS and YYNGEE. The V end was cut by 0 bases, the J end by 3 bases, with 8 bases between. This CDR3 has 14 amino acids. The CDR3 bases are TGTGCCAGCAGCGTAGCGGGAGCAACAGATACGCAGTATTTA. Amino acids: CASSVAGATDTQYL.